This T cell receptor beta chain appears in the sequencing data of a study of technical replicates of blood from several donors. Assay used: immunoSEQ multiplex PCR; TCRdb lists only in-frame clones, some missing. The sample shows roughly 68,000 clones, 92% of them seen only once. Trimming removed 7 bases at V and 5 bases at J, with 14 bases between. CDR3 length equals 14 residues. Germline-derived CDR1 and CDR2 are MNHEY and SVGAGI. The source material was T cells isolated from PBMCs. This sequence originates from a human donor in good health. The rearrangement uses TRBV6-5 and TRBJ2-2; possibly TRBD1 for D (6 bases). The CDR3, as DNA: TGTGCCAGCACTCGGACAGCTAGTACCGGGGAGCTGTTTTTT. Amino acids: CASTRTASTGELFF.